This T cell receptor beta chain was profiled in a study of CD8 T cells in ankylosing spondylitis (dated by TCRdb to about 2017). Background on the whole study: T cell receptor beta repertoires were profiled in healthy donors and ankylosing spondylitis patients so that disease-linked TCR variants could be found. The whole study cohort included over a hundred healthy donors and around 25 ankylosing spondylitis patients. Peripheral blood was sampled, and synovial fluid was also collected from ankylosing spondylitis patients. The study at large found these results: Some motif variants had previously been reported in the synovial fluid and blood of reactive arthritis patients, which suggests shared mechanisms of disease initiation. According to the report, matched synovial fluid samples from ankylosing spondylitis patients were significantly enriched for the disease-linked clones. A TCR beta motif made up of under ten highly homologous amino acid variants appeared to be characteristic of blood from ankylosing spondylitis patients. The disease-linked clones showed a CD8+ phenotype and occurred at relatively low frequencies in peripheral blood.

Turning to this clonotype: Its antigen remains unidentified. The record has no base qualities; no much larger clone is one base away.

The run used an Illumina HiSeq 2500. Quantitative 5'-RACE with molecular barcodes was the method used to prepare the TCR beta libraries. In the original analysis: Disease-linked TCR variants were identified with a new computational method built on a probabilistic model of VDJ rearrangement. Using fastp at Q25 and MiXCR, TCRdb reprocessed the public reads and kept productive beta chains. Records with the same CDR3 protein are collapsed into one entry carrying the most frequent genes and DNA. The V and J calls here are based on TCRdb, not the publication. The sample table lists around 890,000 distinct CDR3 sequences, over 9.5% of them with a count of one. Just over 0.5% of the sample belongs to the ten largest clones. In the germline V gene, CDR1 corresponds to MNHEY and CDR2 to SVGAGI. The CDR3 contains 14 residues, cysteine and phenylalanine counted. The CDR3 DNA has 42 bases and is translated from base 1. Relative to germline, V is 0 bases shorter and J is 10 bases shorter, with 15 bases between their ends.

The material sequenced was blood, either unsorted or a sorted T cell fraction (not recorded which). This chain is built from TRBV6-5 and TRBJ1-2; matching of 5 bases hints at TRBD1 as the D gene. This TCR was recovered from a male donor with ankylosing spondylitis. The nucleotide sequence reads as follows: TGTGCCAGCAGTTACTCGCGACAGCCGGTAAACTACACCTTC. Its amino acids are CASSYSRQPVNYTF.